The T cell receptor beta chain under discussion was sequenced for a study of cytomegalovirus exposure and HLA in healthy donors. General study points: Highly shared sequence variants in one cluster were likely a sequencing artifact. In a later analysis, HLA-associated beta chains showed higher expansion and lower generation probabilities than comparable chains. Presence/absence analyses took donor sequencing depth as roughly uniform.

Although they were nominally healthy when sampled, donors likely had unrecorded immune exposures. As regards this clone: Its matching antigen is unknown.

This PCR relied on a set of 60 Vbeta primers and 13 Jbeta primers. Assay used: immunoSEQ multiplex PCR; TCRdb lists only in-frame clones, some missing. The repertoire holds 150,000 to 200,000 clones, with 82% as singletons. Trimming left V 7 bases short and J 3 bases short, with 16 bases between. There are 14 residues in the CDR3. CDR1 and CDR2 (germline): MDHEN, SYDVKM. Sample: PBMCs. The chain carries TRBV28 and TRBJ2-7; possible D gene TRBD1, 7 bases. The receptor was isolated from a girl under 18 in good health and CMV-seropositive. DNA of the CDR3: TGTGCCAGCACCCAAGGACAGGACTACTACGAGCAGTACTTC. This encodes CASTQGQDYYEQYF.